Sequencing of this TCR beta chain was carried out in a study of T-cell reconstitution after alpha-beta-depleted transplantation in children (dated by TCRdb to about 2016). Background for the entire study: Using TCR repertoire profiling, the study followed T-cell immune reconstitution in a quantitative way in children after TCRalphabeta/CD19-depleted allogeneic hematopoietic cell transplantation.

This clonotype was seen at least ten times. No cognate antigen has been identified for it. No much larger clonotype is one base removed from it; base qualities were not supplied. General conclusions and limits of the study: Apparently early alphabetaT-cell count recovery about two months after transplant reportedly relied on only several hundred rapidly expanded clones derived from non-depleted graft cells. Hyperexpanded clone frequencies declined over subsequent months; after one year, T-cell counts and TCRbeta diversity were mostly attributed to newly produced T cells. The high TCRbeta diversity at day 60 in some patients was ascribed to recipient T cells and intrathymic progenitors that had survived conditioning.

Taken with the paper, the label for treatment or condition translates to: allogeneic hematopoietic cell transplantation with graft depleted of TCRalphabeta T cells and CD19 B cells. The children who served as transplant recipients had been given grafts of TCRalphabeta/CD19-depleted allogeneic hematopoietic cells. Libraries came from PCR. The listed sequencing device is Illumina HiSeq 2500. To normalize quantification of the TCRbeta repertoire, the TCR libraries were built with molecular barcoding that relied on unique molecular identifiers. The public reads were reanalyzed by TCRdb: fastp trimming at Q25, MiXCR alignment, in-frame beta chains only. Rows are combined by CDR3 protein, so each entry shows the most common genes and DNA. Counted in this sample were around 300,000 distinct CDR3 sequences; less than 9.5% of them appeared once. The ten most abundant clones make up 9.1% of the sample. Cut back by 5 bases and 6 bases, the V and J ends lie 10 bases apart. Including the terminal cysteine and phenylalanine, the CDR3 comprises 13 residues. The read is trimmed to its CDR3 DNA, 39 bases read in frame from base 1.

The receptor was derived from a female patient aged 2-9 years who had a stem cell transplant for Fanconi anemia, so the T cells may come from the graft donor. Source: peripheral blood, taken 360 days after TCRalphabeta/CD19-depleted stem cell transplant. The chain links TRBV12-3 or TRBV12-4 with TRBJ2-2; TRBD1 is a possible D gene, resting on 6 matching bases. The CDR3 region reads CASSLTGPGELFF. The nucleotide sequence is TGTGCCAGCAGTCTGACAGGTCCCGGGGAGCTGTTTTTT.